A single TCR beta chain is shown here with its context. This clone was counted once. It lacks a known antigen. Per-nucleotide qualities are absent, and no much larger clonotype sits a single base away. The CDR1 and CDR2 encoded by the germline V gene are SGHRS and YFSETQ. The CDR3 runs 14 residues from the cysteine to the phenylalanine. CDR3 DNA only is kept here, 42 bases in frame from base 1. Trimming removed 2 bases from V and 3 bases from J, leaving 11 bases between the germline ends. Library construction relied on the immunoSEQ multiplex PCR assay. High-throughput TCR-beta CDR3 sequencing of genomic DNA from most patients was performed by Adaptive Biotechnologies. In the authors' own workflow: TCR sequencing data were retrieved from Adaptive's ImmunoSEQ software for about 17 patients, whereas three other patients were processed with MiXCR and VDJtools. Because the origin of CDR3 nucleotide sequences shared between donor and recipient could not be assigned, those sequences were removed. At least 2-fold expansion over unstimulated cells and a minimum CFSE-low frequency of 0.002% (template counts) or 0.001% (read counts) were required for clones to be classified as alloreactive. Clones were considered mappable if detected in sequenced pre-transplant spleen, lymph node, or MLR CFSE-low populations of the donor or recipient. The cumulative frequency of alloreactive clones was calculated as a percentage of all sequences, weighted by copy number. In its TCRdb copy, this immuneACCESS table keeps in-frame sequences only and misses some clones. Where compared with another copy, unresolved V genes explain less than half of these, and the others have no known cause. The V and J calls and clone size come from that table; D and trimming were worked out from the DNA. The sample table contains about 80,000 clones; only one count was recorded for around 92% of them. Jointly, the top ten make up approximately 0.64% of the sample.

Blood samples were collected up to 4 times in the first month after transplant and then at least monthly when available. These data are taken from a study of graft-versus-host responses after intestinal transplantation (dated by TCRdb to 2020 to 2022). For the study in its entirety: Multivisceral, liver-intestinal, or isolated intestinal transplants were received by the recipients. Bulk TCR-beta CDR3 sequencing was used to track graft-versus-host and host-versus-graft alloreactive T cell clones in the graft, circulation and bone marrow after intestinal transplantation. Rather than being sequenced by the commercial service, samples from a few later patients were sequenced in-house on an Illumina MiSeq and processed with MiXCR. Anti-thymocyte globulin induction was given to all recipients, followed by maintenance tacrolimus and steroids for approximately three years. Alloreactive clones were identified by sequencing pre-transplant mixed lymphocyte reaction products and comparing these products with unstimulated pre-transplant donor and recipient T cells. The cohort enrolled about two dozen intestinal transplant recipients, one of whom was a retransplant, and a few patients without pretransplant specimens were excluded. A peak of at least 4% donor T cells among recipient peripheral blood mononuclear cells was the definition used for donor T cell macrochimerism.

Study-wide findings and limitations: Conclusions were limited by the relatively low number and heterogeneity of intestinal transplant patients. GvH clones were detected in recipient bone marrow, and some of these GvH clones were observed earlier in ileal mucosa or blood, consistent with an intestinal mucosal origin. In patients with donor T cell macrochimerism, the allografts had high GvH to HvG T cell clonal ratios. Early after transplant, peak levels of circulating GvH clones were associated with declines in HvG clones.

The chain links TRBV5-1 with TRBJ1-2; a weak D assignment points to TRBD1 (5 bases agree). The specimen comprised PBMCs, sampled 98 days after intestinal transplantation. The sequence was collected from a human patient who received an intestinal transplant, so some T cells may come from the graft donor. In nucleotide form, the sequence is TGCGCCAGCAGCTTAGGGGCCGGGGACTATGGCTACACCTTC. This is translated as CASSLGAGDYGYTF.